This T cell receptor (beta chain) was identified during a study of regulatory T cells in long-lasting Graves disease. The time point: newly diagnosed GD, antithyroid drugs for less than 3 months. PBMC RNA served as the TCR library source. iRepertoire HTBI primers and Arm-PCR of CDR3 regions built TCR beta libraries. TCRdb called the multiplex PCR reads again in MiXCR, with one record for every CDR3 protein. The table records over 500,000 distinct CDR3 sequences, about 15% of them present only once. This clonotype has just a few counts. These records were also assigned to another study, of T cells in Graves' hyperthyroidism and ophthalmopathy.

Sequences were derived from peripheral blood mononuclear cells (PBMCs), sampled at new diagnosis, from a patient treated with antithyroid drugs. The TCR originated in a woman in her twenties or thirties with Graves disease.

The CDR3 sequence is CASRDPRGGQNEQFF. DNA for the CDR3: TGTGCCAGCAGGGACCCACGGGGTGGGCAGAATGAGCAGTTCTTC. The gene calls are TRBV6-1 and TRBJ2-1; weak D call: TRBD2 (5 bases). The CDR3 is 15 amino acids. V lost 6 bases and J 7 bases, leaving 19 bases between the germline ends. Germline V gene lookup returns CDR1 MNHNS and CDR2 SASEGT.